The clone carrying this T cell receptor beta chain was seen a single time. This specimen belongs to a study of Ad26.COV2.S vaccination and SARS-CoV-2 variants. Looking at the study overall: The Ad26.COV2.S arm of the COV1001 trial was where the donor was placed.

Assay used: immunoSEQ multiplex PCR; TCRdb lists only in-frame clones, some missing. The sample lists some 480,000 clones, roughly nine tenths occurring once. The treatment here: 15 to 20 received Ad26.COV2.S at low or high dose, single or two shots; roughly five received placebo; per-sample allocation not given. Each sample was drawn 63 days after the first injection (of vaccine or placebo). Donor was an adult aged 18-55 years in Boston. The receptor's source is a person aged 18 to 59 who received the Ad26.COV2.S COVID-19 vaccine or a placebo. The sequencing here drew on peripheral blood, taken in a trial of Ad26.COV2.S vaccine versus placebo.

CDR3 bases: TGTGCCAGCAGCTTGCTCCGGGGGGCTGAAGCTTTCTTT. It specifies CASSLLRGAEAFF. The chain links TRBV7-3 to TRBJ1-1; possibly TRBD1 for D (5 bases). This CDR3 has 13 residues. The germline V gene encodes CDR1 SGHTA and CDR2 FQGTGA. V was cut by 3 bases and J by 6 bases, with 11 bases left in between. Based on the CDR3 plus reference TRBV7-3 and TRBJ1-1, the full variable domain is GAGVSQTPSNKVTEKGKYVELRCDPISGHTALYWYRQSLGQGPEFLIYFQGTGAADDSGLPNDRFFAVRPEGSVSTLKIQRTERGDSAVYLCASSLLRGAEAFFGQGTRLTVV.